This T cell receptor beta chain was captured by sequencing in a study of cytomegalovirus exposure and HLA in healthy donors. Overall study context: A later analysis reported the same platform for the roughly 110 validation repertoires and the approximately 670 first-cohort repertoires. Overall study results and limits: High specificity and sensitivity for cytomegalovirus status were reported for the classifier. Rare TCR sequences predominated, though certain public TCRs were found in many donors.

Notes on this clone: Its antigen is undetermined.

Per the germline V gene, CDR1 is SGHRS and CDR2 is YFSETQ. CDR3 size: 14 residues. Trimming cost V 0 bases and J 4 bases, with 10 bases left between them. An approximately 130-subject validation cohort, separate from the roughly 670-subject first cohort, supplied the donors. Measured with immunoSEQ multiplex PCR; TCRdb has only the in-frame clones, and not every one. The sample has approximately 100,000 clones, roughly 89% seen once; the top ten hold under 4.5%. The genes are TRBV5-1 and TRBJ1-1, with D possibly TRBD1 on 6 matching bases. Sequenced input: PBMCs. This TCR came from a woman aged 25 to 39 in good health and CMV-seronegative. CDR3 in amino acids: CASSLAGDITEAFF. Written as DNA, the CDR3 is TGCGCCAGCAGCTTGGCCGGGGACATCACTGAAGCTTTCTTT. The full variable domain, rest sourced from reference TRBV5-1 and TRBJ1-1, is KAGVTQTPRYLIKTRGQQVTLSCSPISGHRSVSWYQQTPGQGLQFLFEYFSETQRNKGNFPGRFSGRQFSNSRSEMNVSTLELGDSALYLCASSLAGDITEAFFGQGTRLTVV.